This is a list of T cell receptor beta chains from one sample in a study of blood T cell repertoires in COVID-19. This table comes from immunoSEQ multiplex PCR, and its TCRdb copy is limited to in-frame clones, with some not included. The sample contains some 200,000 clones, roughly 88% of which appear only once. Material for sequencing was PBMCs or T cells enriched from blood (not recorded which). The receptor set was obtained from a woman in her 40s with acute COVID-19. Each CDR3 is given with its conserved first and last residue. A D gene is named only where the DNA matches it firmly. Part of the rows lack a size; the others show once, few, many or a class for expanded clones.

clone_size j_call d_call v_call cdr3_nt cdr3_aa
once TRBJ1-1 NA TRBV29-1 TGCAGCGTTTACCGGACACCGGAAGCTTTCTTT CSVYRTPEAFF
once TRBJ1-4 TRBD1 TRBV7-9 TGTGCCAGCAGCCAACGACAGGGATCAACTAATGAAAAACTGTTTTTT CASSQRQGSTNEKLFF
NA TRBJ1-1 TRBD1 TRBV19 TGTGCCAGTAGGGGGACAGTGAACACTGAAGCTTTCTTT CASRGTVNTEAFF
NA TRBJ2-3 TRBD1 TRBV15 TGTGCCACCAGCAGAACGGGACAGGGAGAAGATACGCAGTATTTT CATSRTGQGEDTQYF
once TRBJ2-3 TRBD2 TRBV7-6 TGTGCCAGCAGCCCAGCTCCGGGGGGGACTAGCACAGATACGCAGTATTTT CASSPAPGGTSTDTQYF
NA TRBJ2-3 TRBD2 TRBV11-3 TGTGCCAGCAGCTTAGTTCCGGGACTAGCGTCAGATACGCAGTATTTT CASSLVPGLASDTQYF
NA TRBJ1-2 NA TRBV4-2 TGTGCCAGCAGCCAAGAGAGGGATAACTATGGCTACACCTTC CASSQERDNYGYTF
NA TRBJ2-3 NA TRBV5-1 TGCGCCAGCAGCTTGGATGGCAGGTCTTGGCACACAGATACGCAGTATTTT CASSLDGRSWHTDTQYF
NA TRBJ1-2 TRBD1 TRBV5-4 TGTGCCAGCAGCGCGACAGGGACCTATGGCTACACCTTC CASSATGTYGYTF
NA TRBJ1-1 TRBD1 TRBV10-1 TGCGCCAGCAGTCCGACCGGGACAGAGAGGAACACTGAAGCTTTCTTT CASSPTGTERNTEAFF
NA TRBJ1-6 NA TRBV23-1 TGCGCCAGCAGTCACCTAAGCGTAATGATGGCACCCCTCCACTTT CASSHLSVMMAPLHF
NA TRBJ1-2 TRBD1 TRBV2 TGTGCCAGCAGTGAGGGCAGGGGGCGTTCGGTGGACTATGGCTACACCTTC CASSEGRGRSVDYGYTF
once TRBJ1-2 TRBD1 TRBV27 TGTGCCAGCAGTCCTCTCCGGGACAGGTCAGCTAACTATGGCTACACCTTC CASSPLRDRSANYGYTF
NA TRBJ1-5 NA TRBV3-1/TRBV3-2 TGTGCCAGCAGCCAAGCTTTTGAGCCCCAGCATTTT CASSQAFEPQHF
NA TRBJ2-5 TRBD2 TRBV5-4 TGTGCCAGCAGCCTGGGACTAGCGGTAGAGACCCAGTACTTC CASSLGLAVETQYF
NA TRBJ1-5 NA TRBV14 TGTGCCAGCAGCCAAGATCAGGCGTCGGCCCAGCATTTT CASSQDQASAQHF
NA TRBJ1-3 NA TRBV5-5 TGTGCCAGCAGCTTGAACCTAGGGGACACCATATATTTT CASSLNLGDTIYF
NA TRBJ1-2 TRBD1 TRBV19 TGTGCCAGTAGTCCTGGGGCCGGGACAGGGGAATATGGCTACACCTTC CASSPGAGTGEYGYTF
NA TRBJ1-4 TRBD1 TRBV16 TGTGCCAGCAGCCAATTCAGGGCGACAGGGACTAATGAAAAACTGTTTTTT CASSQFRATGTNEKLFF
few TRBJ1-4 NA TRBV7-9 TGTGCCAGCAGCTTAGGAGGCGGGGGGAATGAAAAACTGTTTTTT CASSLGGGGNEKLFF
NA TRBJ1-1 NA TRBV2 TGTGCCAGCAGTGAAGCGCAGAGGTTTCGGGTGAACACTGAAGCTTTCTTT CASSEAQRFRVNTEAFF
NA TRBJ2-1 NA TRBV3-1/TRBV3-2 TGTGCCAGCAGTTCTGACTTCTCTCCTTTCTACAATGAGCAGTTCTTC CASSSDFSPFYNEQFF
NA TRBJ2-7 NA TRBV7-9 TGTGCCAGCAGCTTATTCCCTCCGAACGTATCTAGCCGGTCTGAGCAGTACTTC CASSLFPPNVSSRSEQYF
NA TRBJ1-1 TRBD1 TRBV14 TGTGCCAGCAGCCAACTCAGGGGGCGCGGCACTGAAGCTTTCTTT CASSQLRGRGTEAFF
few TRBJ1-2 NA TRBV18 TGTGCCAGCTCACTCCGGACTCGGCGAGAGGACACCTTC CASSLRTRREDTF
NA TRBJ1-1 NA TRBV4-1 TGCGCCAGCATCTCCGACCGGGGGTGGACTGAAGCTTTCTTT CASISDRGWTEAFF
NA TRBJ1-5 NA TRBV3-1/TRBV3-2 TGTGCCAGCAGCCAAGATTTTGGGCCTAATCAGCCCCAGCATTTT CASSQDFGPNQPQHF
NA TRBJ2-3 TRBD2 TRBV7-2 TGTGCCAGCAGCCAGACAAAACCGGGACTAGCGTTGGATACGCAGTATTTT CASSQTKPGLALDTQYF
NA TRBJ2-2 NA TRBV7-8 TGTGCCAGCAGCTTAGCCAACACGAACACCGGGGAGCTGTTTTTT CASSLANTNTGELFF
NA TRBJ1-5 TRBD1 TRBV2 TGTGCCAGCAGTGTCGGACAGGGGCCTTATCAGCCCCAGCATTTT CASSVGQGPYQPQHF
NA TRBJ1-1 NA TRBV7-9 TGTGCCAGCAGCTTTTGGGGCGGGAACACTGAAGCTTTCTTT CASSFWGGNTEAFF
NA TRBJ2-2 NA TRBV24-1 TGTGCCACCAGTTCGGGTATTTCTTACCGGGAGCTGTTTTTT CATSSGISYRELFF
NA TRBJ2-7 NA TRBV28 TGTGCCTCCGGCAGGGATGCCTACGAGCAGTACTTC CASGRDAYEQYF
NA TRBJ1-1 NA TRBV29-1 TGCAGCGTTGAAGATGGGGGCTCGGAGGCTTTCTTT CSVEDGGSEAFF
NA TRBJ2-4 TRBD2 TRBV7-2 TGTGCCAGCAGCTTAGCGACCGGACTAGCGGGGAAAAACATTCAGTACTTC CASSLATGLAGKNIQYF
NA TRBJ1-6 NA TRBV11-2 TGTGCCAGCAGCTTATGGTCGAGTAATTCACCCCTCCACTTT CASSLWSSNSPLHF
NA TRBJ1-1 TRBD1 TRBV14 TGTGCCAGCAGCCTACGGACAGGGTACATGAACACTGAAGCTTTCTTT CASSLRTGYMNTEAFF
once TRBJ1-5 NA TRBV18 TGTGCCAGCTCACCACAGTGGGGGGATCAGCCCCAGCATTTT CASSPQWGDQPQHF
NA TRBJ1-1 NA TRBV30 TGTGCCTGGAGTGTATCGCGGAACACTGAAGCTTTCTTT CAWSVSRNTEAFF
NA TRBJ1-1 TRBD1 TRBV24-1 TGTGCCACCGCAGGTGACAGGGCTGGTACTGAAGCTTTCTTT CATAGDRAGTEAFF
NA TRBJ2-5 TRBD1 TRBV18 TGTGCCAGCTCACCATATAAAAAGAGACAGGGGGTGAACCAAGAGACCCAGTACTTC CASSPYKKRQGVNQETQYF
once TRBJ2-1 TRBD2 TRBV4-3 TGCGCCAGCAGCCAAGCGGTTGCGGGGGGGACGAACTACAATGAGCAGTTCTTC CASSQAVAGGTNYNEQFF
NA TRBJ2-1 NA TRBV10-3 TGTGCCATCAGTGAGTCCGGGGGTTCCTACAATGAGCAGTTCTTC CAISESGGSYNEQFF
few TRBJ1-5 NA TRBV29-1 TGCAGCGTTAGCGAAGGTACAGGGACCTATCAGCCCCAGCATTTT CSVSEGTGTYQPQHF
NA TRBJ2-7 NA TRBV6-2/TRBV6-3 TGTGCCAGCAGTTTAGGGCAGGGTCCACCACGGACAGCTAATCCCTACGAGCAGTACTTC CASSLGQGPPRTANPYEQYF
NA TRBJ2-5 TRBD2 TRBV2 TGTGCCAGCAGTGATGGAATGATAGCGGGCCAAGAGACCCAGTACTTC CASSDGMIAGQETQYF